This T cell receptor (beta chain) was documented in a study of shared clonotypes between healthy human individuals. Study-wide results and caveats: Few donors restricted represented genetic and exposure-history diversity.

Comment on this clone: Its antigen is unknown.

With 6 bases removed from V and 2 bases from J, the gap between germline ends came to 8 bases. The CDR3 loop spans 14 amino acids. The germline gives CDR1 MNHEY, CDR2 SMNVEV (reference sequence). The protocol was immunoSEQ multiplex PCR, while the TCRdb copy is restricted to in-frame clones and leaves out a portion. The sample has roughly 2.4 million clones, approximately 94% seen once. The sequence was collected from a man younger than 35 in good health. V gene TRBV27 combines with J gene TRBJ1-6; unclear D gene. Sequencing was done on a sample of naive CD4+ T cells sorted from blood. Subset described: CD45RA+ positively selected. The CDR3 loop is CASSPGPYNSPLHF. The CDR3 DNA sequence: TGTGCCAGCAGCCCCGGCCCCTATAATTCACCCCTCCACTTT.